This section outlines one T cell receptor beta chain sequence together with its context. The data were obtained in a study of cytomegalovirus exposure and HLA in healthy donors. Repertoires were generated with immunoSEQ multiplex PCR, while TCRdb's copy carries only in-frame clones and drops some. The profile shows roughly 130,000 clones, 89% of them singletons. The donors were members of the roughly 120-subject validation cohort (separate from the roughly 680-subject first cohort). Germline V gives CDR1 LNHDA, CDR2 SQIVND (reference sequence). V was pared by 6 bases and J by 3 bases, with 8 bases of the junction left unmatched. The CDR3 length is 15 residues.

The receptor was isolated from a young woman in good health and CMV-seropositive. Input material: PBMCs. The gene calls are TRBV19 and TRBJ2-7, with 10 positions matching TRBD2. The CDR3 loop reads CASRKERGGIYEQYF. As DNA, the CDR3 is TGTGCCAGTAGGAAGGAGCGGGGGGGAATCTACGAGCAGTACTTC.